This T cell receptor (beta chain) comes out of a study of technical replicates of blood from a handful of donors. Germline values: CDR1 LNHDA, CDR2 SQIVND (reference sequence). V trimming: 1 base; J trimming: 0 bases; junction bases outside the gene matches: 3. This CDR3 is built from 15 residues. Sequenced by immunoSEQ multiplex PCR; TCRdb stores in-frame clones only, minus some. The table lists about 85,000 clones, 85% to 95% of them singletons, with approximately 0.27% in the top ten. The chain recombines TRBV19 with TRBJ2-7; TRBD2 agrees at 7 bases. Sequencing was done on a sample of T cells isolated from PBMCs. The TCR comes from a human donor in good health. The CDR3 nucleotides read TGTGCCAGTAGTATAGGTCTAGCGGCCTCCTACGAGCAGTACTTC. It specifies CASSIGLAASYEQYF.